Listed below are T cell receptor beta chains from one sample, sequenced in a study of blood T cell repertoires in COVID-19. This table comes from immunoSEQ multiplex PCR, and its TCRdb copy is limited to in-frame clones, with some not included. The table has around 140,000 clones, around 88% seen once. The material sequenced was peripheral blood. The receptor set was obtained from a man aged 50 to 59 with acute or convalescent COVID-19. The CDR3 runs from the conserved cysteine through the conserved F or W. The D gene is left open where the match is weak.

DNA: TGTGCCAGCAGCTACGCCGGTCGGGGTAGCGGGAATGAGCAGTTCTTC
CDR3: CASSYAGRGSGNEQFF
D: TRBD2
V: TRBV7-2
J: TRBJ2-1

DNA: TGTGCCAGCAGATCCTCCGGTTCTTCCTACGAGCAGTACTTC
CDR3: CASRSSGSSYEQYF
D: .
V: TRBV6-5
J: TRBJ2-7

DNA: TGCGCCAGCAGCTCAAGACAAGGGGTTGGGGAGACCCAGTACTTC
CDR3: CASSSRQGVGETQYF
D: .
V: TRBV5-1
J: TRBJ2-5

DNA: TGTGCCAGCAGTGAGTTTGAACACTCGAGGGATGGCTACACCTTC
CDR3: CASSEFEHSRDGYTF
D: .
V: TRBV2
J: TRBJ1-2

DNA: TGTGCCAGCAGTTTGATTCGTCCCAAACGGGCCAAAAACATTCAGTACTTC
CDR3: CASSLIRPKRAKNIQYF
D: .
V: TRBV27
J: TRBJ2-4

DNA: TGTGCCTGGAACGTAGCCTCCTATAATTCACCCCTCCACTTT
CDR3: CAWNVASYNSPLHF
D: .
V: TRBV30
J: TRBJ1-6

DNA: TGTGCCAGTGCCCCTAGCGGATCTCGGAGTTACAATGAGCAGTTCTTC
CDR3: CASAPSGSRSYNEQFF
D: TRBD2
V: TRBV19
J: TRBJ2-1

DNA: TGTGCCACCAGCATTGAGACTAGCGGGGGCACAGATACGCAGTATTTT
CDR3: CATSIETSGGTDTQYF
D: TRBD2
V: TRBV15
J: TRBJ2-3

DNA: TGTGCCAGCTCGTACACGACGGAGGGGGAAGCTTTCTTT
CDR3: CASSYTTEGEAFF
D: .
V: TRBV18
J: TRBJ1-1

DNA: TGTGCCAGCAGGAGGGACAGGGGGAATGAAAAACTGTTTTTT
CDR3: CASRRDRGNEKLFF
D: TRBD1
V: TRBV5-5
J: TRBJ1-4

DNA: TGTGCCAGCAGCTTAGTAATGGGCGAAAACTACGAGCAGTACTTC
CDR3: CASSLVMGENYEQYF
D: .
V: TRBV11-2
J: TRBJ2-7

DNA: TGCGCCAGCAGTCCCGACAGGGGGGGAGACACCATATATTTT
CDR3: CASSPDRGGDTIYF
D: TRBD1
V: TRBV5-1
J: TRBJ1-3

DNA: TGTGCCAGCACCCTAAGCACCAATGAGCAGTTCTTC
CDR3: CASTLSTNEQFF
D: .
V: TRBV6-6
J: TRBJ2-1

DNA: TGTGCCAGCAGTTTATATAGGGGCTCCTACGAGCAGTACTTC
CDR3: CASSLYRGSYEQYF
D: .
V: TRBV27
J: TRBJ2-7